The next 18 T cell receptor beta chains were all read from a single sample in a study of breast tumors, draining lymph nodes, adjacent tissues. Axillary draining lymph nodes of breast cancer patients supplied the node samples. TCRdb passed the multiplex PCR reads through MiXCR, listing each CDR3 protein once. The repertoire holds around 130,000 distinct CDR3 sequences, with about 20% as singletons. Specimen: axillary lymph node tissue. These receptors came from a female donor with breast cancer. Some clones in this sample may be carry-over from other donors' samples.

The sample holds many counts of this clonotype. The rearrangement joins TRBV11-2 to TRBJ1-2; TRBD1 might be the D (5 bases). CDR3 size: 12 residues. Germline CDR1 reads SGHAT; CDR2 reads FQNNGV. The germline V and J ends were trimmed by 0 bases and 8 bases, with 7 bases remaining between them. DNA of the CDR3: TGTGCCAGCAGCTTAGAGGGGGACGGCTACACCTTC. Its translation: CASSLEGDGYTF.

This clonotype was observed many times. The rearrangement joins TRBV24-1 to TRBJ1-3; D perhaps matches TRBD1 (6 bases). CDR3 length: 16 residues. Germline CDR1 and CDR2: KGHDR and SFDVKD. With 1 base removed from V and 4 bases from J, the gap between germline ends came to 13 bases. Here the CDR3 reads CATSDFGRGAGNTIYF. CDR3 nucleotide sequence: TGTGCCACCAGTGATTTCGGCAGGGGCGCAGGAAACACCATATATTTT.

Worth noting for this clonotype: A read error is possible here, since a much larger clone lies one base away. This chain joins TRBV29-1 and TRBJ2-7; D not certain. CDR1 and CDR2 (germline): SQVTM, ANQGSEA. The length of the CDR3 is 12 residues. The CDR3 bases are TGCAGCGTTGAAGATCTTTCCTACGAGCGGTACTTC. This codes for CSVEDLSYERYF.

V usage is TRBV18 and J usage is TRBJ2-7, with D maybe TRBD1 (6 bases). The CDR3 totals 15 residues. Germline V lookup: CDR1 KGHSH, CDR2 LQKENI. With 5 bases removed from V and 13 bases from J, the gap between germline ends came to 27 bases. The CDR3 DNA reads TGTGCCAGCTCATTGGAGGTTGGGACACTTCATAGACTTTACTTC. This translates into CASSLEVGTLHRLYF. Full variable domain (rest looked up from reference TRBV18 and TRBJ2-7): NAGVMQNPRHLVRRRGQEARLRCSPMKGHSHVYWYRQLPEEGLKFMVYLQKENIIDESGMPKERFSAEFPKEGPSILRIQQVVRGDSAAYFCASSLEVGTLHRLYFGPGTRLTVT.

This clonotype has a handful of counts. A clone one base away is much larger, so this may be a read error. The chain is built from TRBV2 and TRBJ1-5; no reliable D call. The CDR3 totals 14 residues. Germline V gene lookup returns CDR1 SNHLY and CDR2 FYNNEI. The germline V and J ends were trimmed by 7 bases and 3 bases, with 13 bases remaining between them. The CDR3 coding sequence is TGTGCCAGCATGGCCGCCCAAAACAATCAGCCCCAGCATTTT. Translation: CASMAAQNNQPQHF.

This clonotype has at least ten counts. This chain uses TRBV7-8 with TRBJ2-1; D is tentatively TRBD1 or TRBD2 (5 bases each). Germline assignment: CDR1 SGHVS and CDR2 FQNEAQ. This CDR3 has 14 residues. The V end lost 5 bases, the J end lost 9 bases, and 17 bases lay between the germline ends. CDR3 nucleotide sequence: TGTGCCAGCAGCCGAGGGACGGGGAGCGGTGAGCAGTTCTTC. Residues: CASSRGTGSGEQFF.

This chain uses TRBV20-1 with TRBJ1-2; no reliable D call. This CDR3 is built from 12 residues. Germline-derived CDR1 and CDR2 are DFQATT and SNEGSKA (reference sequence). The V end was cut by 8 bases, the J end by 4 bases, with 14 bases between. The CDR3 region has the DNA TGCAGTAATGCCGATGAGGGCTATGGCTACACCTTC. Its translation: CSNADEGYGYTF.

This clonotype appeared many times. CDR3 nucleotide sequence: TGCAGTGCTAGAGGTGGGGTAGCGGGAGTTTCTTGGAGCACAGATACGCAGTATTTT. Protein: CSARGGVAGVSWSTDTQYF. The gene calls are TRBV20-1 and TRBJ2-3, with 9 nucleotides matching TRBD2. From germline, CDR1 is DFQATT and CDR2 SNEGSKA (reference sequence). The CDR3 covers 19 residues. With V trimmed by 1 base and J by 0 bases, 14 bases remained unmatched.

This clonotype was observed at least ten times. The chain uses TRBV6-5 and TRBJ1-2; 8 positions match TRBD1. The CDR3 length is 16 residues. V was pared by 2 bases and J by 1 base, with 6 bases of the junction left unmatched. In germline, CDR1 is MNHEY, CDR2 SVGAGI. CDR3 amino acids: CASSYTWTGSNYGYTF. CDR3 DNA sequence: TGTGCCAGCAGTTACACCTGGACAGGGAGTAACTATGGCTACACCTTC.

This clonotype was observed many times. The V gene is TRBV25-1, the J gene TRBJ2-1; perhaps TRBD2 as D (6 bases). V was cut by 4 bases and J by 14 bases, with 15 bases left in between. The CDR3 consists of 12 residues. Looked up from germline, CDR1 is MGHDK and CDR2 is SYGVNS. This chain's CDR3 is CASSGSGTLEFF. For the CDR3, the DNA is TGTGCCAGCAGTGGGTCCGGGACTCTAGAGTTCTTC.

This clonotype was counted between two and nine times. V and J are TRBV5-4 and TRBJ2-1, with D possibly matching TRBD2 (6 bases). Between the trimmed V and J ends, which lost 3 bases and 6 bases, there was a span of 10 bases. CDR3 length: 13 residues. The germline V gene has CDR1 SGHNT and CDR2 YYREEE (reference sequence). In nucleotides, the CDR3 is TGTGCCAGCAGCTCGGGGACTGTCAATGAGCAGTTCTTC. It specifies CASSSGTVNEQFF.

This clonotype was seen only a few times. This rearrangement joins TRBV3-1 to TRBJ2-1; a possible D gene is TRBD2 (7 bases). CDR3 length: 15 amino acids. The germline gives CDR1 LGHDT, CDR2 YNNKEL (reference sequence). With 3 bases removed from V and 7 bases from J, the gap between germline ends came to 16 bases. DNA of the CDR3: TGTGCCAGCAGCCACGTTGGGGGGGCCTGGAATGAGCAGTTCTTC. Translated: CASSHVGGAWNEQFF.

In this sample, this clonotype turned up many times. V gene TRBV15 combines with J gene TRBJ2-1; possibly TRBD1 or TRBD2 for D (6 bases each). CDR1 is LNHNV and CDR2 is YYDKDF in the germline V gene (reference sequence). The V end lost 0 bases, the J end lost 8 bases, and 14 bases lay between the germline ends. The CDR3 has 15 residues. CDR3 residues: CATSRDQGGGDEQFF. The CDR3 bases are TGTGCCACCAGCAGAGATCAAGGAGGGGGTGATGAGCAGTTCTTC.

On this clonotype itself: This may come from a read error, since a much larger clone is one base off. The chain links TRBV27 to TRBJ1-6, with D tentatively TRBD1 (5 bases). From germline, CDR1 is MNHEY and CDR2 SMNVEV (reference sequence). Trimming took off 6 bases at V and 12 bases at J, with 15 bases between the two ends. The CDR3 totals 13 residues. CDR3 amino acids: CASRGRGIVPLHF. The CDR3 DNA reads TGTGCCAGCAGGGGGCGGGGAATAGTACCCCTCCACTTT.

This clonotype was observed many times. The J gene is TRBJ2-7, the V gene TRBV4-1; TRBD1 might be the D (6 bases). The CDR3 loop spans 16 amino acids. The germline V gene has CDR1 MGHRA and CDR2 YSYEKL. The V end was cut by 0 bases, the J end by 2 bases, with 14 bases between. This chain's CDR3 is CASSQDRGTATYEQYF. In DNA form, the CDR3 reads TGCGCCAGCAGCCAAGATAGGGGGACCGCAACCTACGAGCAGTACTTC.

There are many counts of this clonotype. The chain joins TRBV19 to TRBJ2-5, with D perhaps assigned TRBD1 or TRBD2 (6 bases each). The CDR3 is made up of 14 amino acids. Germline loops: CDR1 LNHDA, CDR2 SQIVND (reference sequence). V lost 6 bases to trimming and J lost 1 base, with 12 bases between them. CDR3 nucleotides: TGTGCCAGTAGAGGGGGGCAGTTCCAAGAGACCCAGTACTTC. Encoded protein: CASRGGQFQETQYF.

As to this clonotype: This sequence may be a read error, since a much larger clone differs from it by one base. V gene TRBV14 combines with J gene TRBJ2-3; 7 bases match TRBD1. Germline values: CDR1 SGHDN, CDR2 FVKESK. The CDR3 length is 14 residues. The V and J ends lost 4 bases and 6 bases, in that order; junction bases with no gene match: 7. The CDR3 loop reads CASSREVRGDTQYF. CDR3 DNA sequence: TGTGCCAGCAGCCGAGAGGTCAGGGGGGATACGCAGTATTTT.

This clonotype showed up many times. The gene calls are TRBV7-9 and TRBJ2-7; D unresolved. V lost 5 bases and J lost 6, with 14 bases in between. The CDR3 loop spans 13 amino acids. Germline values: CDR1 SEHNR, CDR2 FQNEAQ (reference sequence). DNA of the CDR3: TGTGCCAGCAGCCCCTCCCCGACTCGCGAGCAGTACTTC. As protein: CASSPSPTREQYF.